This passage covers 5 T cell receptor beta chains from one sample sequenced in a study of response to subunit inactivated influenza vaccine (dated 2018 in TCRdb). Receptor amplification or capture employed RT-PCR. The reads were generated on an Illumina HiSeq 2500. The public reads were reanalyzed by TCRdb: fastp trimming at Q25, MiXCR alignment, in-frame beta chains only. Each CDR3 protein appears once, grouped with its most common genes and DNA. In all, the sample holds fewer than 550,000 distinct CDR3 sequences, and less than 30% of those were seen once. Under 2.5% of the sample lies in the top ten. This specimen consisted of CD4+ T cells sorted from PBMCs, obtained about 5 days after vaccination. Receptors were obtained from a man in his fifties who received an inactivated influenza vaccine. Donor details come from another sample of the same person, matched by shared clones.

The chain joins TRBV20-1 to TRBJ1-2, with TRBD1 as a possible D gene (5 bases). The CDR3 sequence is 12 residues long. The germline gives CDR1 DFQATT, CDR2 SNEGSKA (reference sequence). The DNA for the CDR3 is TGCACCCCGCCTGGGACTTCCTATGGCTACACCTTC. This translates into CTPPGTSYGYTF.

J is TRBJ2-2 and V is TRBV7-9; D possibly matches TRBD1 or TRBD2 (5 bases each). Germline V gene sequence: CDR1 SEHNR, CDR2 FQNEAQ (reference sequence). The CDR3 totals 14 residues. In DNA, the CDR3 is TGTTGGGACGGAGGCTCCTTGAACACCGGGGAGCTGTTTTTT. This translates into CWDGGSLNTGELFF.

The chain couples TRBV6-2 or TRBV6-3 to TRBJ2-7, with D maybe TRBD1 (6 bases). The germline CDR1 and CDR2 sequences are MNHEY and SVGEGT. There are 17 residues in the CDR3. V gave up 0 bases and J gave up 0 bases, with 15 bases separating them. The CDR3 sequence: CASSYSYGQISSYEQYF. CDR3 DNA sequence: TGTGCCAGCAGTTACTCTTACGGACAGATCAGCTCCTACGAGCAGTACTTC.

The CDR3 sequence is CSALPGTSTTDTQYF. DNA for the CDR3: TGCAGTGCCCTCCCTGGCACTAGCACCACAGATACGCAGTATTTT. The rearrangement joins TRBV20-1 to TRBJ2-3; D possibly corresponds to TRBD2 (6 bases). The germline V and J ends were trimmed by 6 bases and 2 bases, with 18 bases remaining between them. CDR1 and CDR2 (germline): DFQATT, SNEGSKA (reference sequence). This CDR3 region has 15 residues.

This clonotype was recorded a few times. The chain recombines TRBV20-1 with TRBJ2-1; possibly TRBD2 for D (5 bases). The CDR3 contains 15 residues. V was trimmed by 5 bases and J by 8 bases, leaving 22 bases between them. The V gene's germline CDR1 is DFQATT and CDR2 SNEGSKA (reference sequence). CDR3 DNA: TGCAGTGCTTCCGCCCGGCGAGGGCCGGCGGATGAGCAGTTCTTC. Translation gives CSASARRGPADEQFF.